These T cell receptor beta chains were read from a single sample in a study of T cells in Graves' hyperthyroidism and ophthalmopathy. Each CDR3 protein gets one entry after TCRdb re-called the multiplex PCR reads with MiXCR. The sample has roughly 400,000 distinct CDR3 sequences; approximately 25% are singletons. Sequenced: blood. These receptors were obtained from a man over 45 with Graves' hyperthyroidism. Each CDR3 is given with its conserved first and last residue. The order of the fields is clone size, D gene, V gene, J gene, CDR3 protein. A D gene is named only where the DNA matches it firmly. Where a row states a size, it is once, few, many or the class of an expanded clone; other rows omit it.

clone size: NA
D gene: NA
V gene: TRBV7-9
J gene: TRBJ2-5
CDR3 protein: CASSLRGGTETQDF

clone size: many
D gene: NA
V gene: TRBV3-1
J gene: TRBJ2-3
CDR3 protein: CASSQDWGDGDTQYF

clone size: NA
D gene: NA
V gene: TRBV4-2
J gene: TRBJ2-7
CDR3 protein: CASSQAASSYEQYF

clone size: NA
D gene: NA
V gene: TRBV6-1
J gene: TRBJ2-5
CDR3 protein: CASSATGPKETQYF

clone size: NA
D gene: TRBD1
V gene: TRBV5-1
J gene: TRBJ1-3
CDR3 protein: CASSLVGGGSSGNAIYF

clone size: NA
D gene: TRBD1
V gene: TRBV12-3/TRBV12-4
J gene: TRBJ2-7
CDR3 protein: CASSLSGTGARDEQYF

clone size: many
D gene: TRBD1
V gene: TRBV20-1
J gene: TRBJ1-1
CDR3 protein: CSASGQGGTTEAFF

clone size: NA
D gene: NA
V gene: TRBV18
J gene: TRBJ1-3
CDR3 protein: CASSPVRPGHSGNTIYF

clone size: many
D gene: TRBD2
V gene: TRBV7-9
J gene: TRBJ2-3
CDR3 protein: CASSSWSGREDTQYF

clone size: many
D gene: TRBD1
V gene: TRBV24-1
J gene: TRBJ2-7
CDR3 protein: CATSDPGTGAREQYF